The 10 T cell receptor beta chains given below trace back to one sample, sequenced in a study of beta chain features in type 1 diabetes. Of the isolated RNA, all was reverse transcribed, and so the sequenced material was expressed TCRB transcripts. Libraries were prepared by immunoSEQ multiplex PCR; TCRdb keeps only in-frame clonotypes and omits some of them. Of a few hundred thousand clones in the sample, approximately 28% were seen once. The sample comprised naive CD4+ T cells from blood. Receptors originate from a man younger than 35 in good health.

This rearrangement joins TRBV9 to TRBJ2-1; weak D call: TRBD2 (6 bases). Per the germline V gene, CDR1 is SGDLS and CDR2 is YYNGEE. Deletions cut 1 base from V and 7 bases from J, with 18 bases between. This CDR3 has 16 residues. The CDR3 sequence: CASSVLARVTQNEQFF. The CDR3 nucleotides read TGTGCCAGCAGCGTACTAGCGCGGGTCACACAGAATGAGCAGTTCTTC.

This clone occurred a few times. The CDR3 sequence is CASSQRTSGTYEQYF. CDR3 nucleotides: TGCGCCAGCAGCCAGAGGACTAGCGGGACCTACGAGCAGTACTTC. This chain connects TRBV5-1 to TRBJ2-7, with 12 positions matching TRBD2. From germline, CDR1 is SGHRS and CDR2 YFSETQ. The CDR3 is 15 residues long. V was clipped by 4 bases and J by 2 bases; unmatched bases: 4.

This chain uses TRBV28 with TRBJ2-1; TRBD2 is a possible D gene (6 bases). The germline CDR1 and CDR2 sequences are MDHEN and SYDVKM. CDR3 length equals 16 residues. The V end lost 4 bases, the J end lost 4 bases, and 17 bases lay between the germline ends. Written as DNA, the CDR3 is TGTGCCAGCAGTTCCCCCACAGCGGGCCAATACAATGAGCAGTTCTTC. Amino acids: CASSSPTAGQYNEQFF.

As concerns this clone: The sample has other DNA sequences that encode this CDR3 too. The chain is built from TRBV5-1 and TRBJ2-1; D unclear. The germline V gene encodes CDR1 SGHRS and CDR2 YFSETQ. This CDR3 has 15 residues. Trimming left V 0 bases short and J 0 bases short, with 7 bases between. As DNA, the CDR3 is TGCGCCAGCAGCTTGGACCCTAGCTCCTACAATGAGCAGTTCTTC. This sequence encodes CASSLDPSSYNEQFF.

The chain employs TRBV10-3 and TRBJ1-4, with a possible D match to TRBD1 (5 bases). This CDR3 spans 14 amino acids. Germline V gives CDR1 ENHRY, CDR2 SYGVKD. Trimming left V 11 bases short and J 2 bases short, with 15 bases between. The CDR3 here is CAGDEGHTNEKLFF. The CDR3 region has the DNA TGTGCCGGCGACGAGGGGCACACTAATGAAAAACTGTTTTTT.

There are a few counts of this clone. Within the sample, other DNA sequences also encode this same CDR3. The chain uses TRBV30 and TRBJ2-1, with D unclear. Per germline, CDR1 GTSNPN and CDR2 SVGIG (reference sequence). Trimming shortened V by 3 bases and J by 0 bases, and 6 bases separated the two germline ends. The CDR3 runs 13 residues. The DNA for the CDR3 is TGTGCCTGGAGCGAGGACTCCTACAATGAGCAGTTCTTC. It yields the protein CAWSEDSYNEQFF.

This clone was detected once. V gene TRBV5-4 combines with J gene TRBJ2-1; a possible D gene is TRBD1 (6 bases). CDR1 is SGHNT and CDR2 is YYREEE in the germline V gene (reference sequence). V shed 2 bases and J shed 6 bases, with 15 bases lying between them. The CDR3 is 15 residues long. The CDR3 DNA follows: TGTGCCAGCAGCTTAAGGGACAAGACCTTCAATGAGCAGTTCTTC. Amino acids: CASSLRDKTFNEQFF. The full variable domain, in which reference TRBV5-4 and TRBJ2-1 provide the parts outside the CDR3, is ETGVTQSPTHLIKTRGQQVTLRCSSQSGHNTVSWYQQALGQGPQFIFQYYREEENGRGNFPPRFSGLQFPNYSSELNVNALELDDSALYLCASSLRDKTFNEQFFGPGTRLTVL.

The chain recombines TRBV29-1 with TRBJ1-1, with a possible D match to TRBD1 (5 bases). The CDR3 runs to 14 residues. Germline V gene sequence: CDR1 SQVTM, CDR2 ANQGSEA. Trimming stripped 4 bases from V and 2 bases from J, with 14 bases between. CDR3 region: CSVAWGGINTEAFF. CDR3 sequence (DNA): TGCAGCGTTGCCTGGGGCGGGATAAACACTGAAGCTTTCTTT.

The chain employs TRBV14 and TRBJ2-5; 7 bases line up with TRBD2. Trimming removed 2 bases from V and 2 bases from J; junction bases left unmatched: 11. Germline loops: CDR1 SGHDN, CDR2 FVKESK. The CDR3 extends over 17 amino acids. The CDR3: CASSQLTPAGSQETQYF. Written as DNA, the CDR3 is TGTGCCAGCAGCCAACTTACTCCAGCGGGGTCTCAAGAGACCCAGTACTTC.

The rearrangement links TRBV19 to TRBJ2-5, with D possibly matching TRBD2 (6 bases). V dropped 4 bases and J dropped 2 bases, with 14 bases sitting between them. This CDR3 is 15 amino acids long. In germline, CDR1 is LNHDA, CDR2 SQIVND (reference sequence). Here the CDR3 reads CASSTIGTFQETQYF. In nucleotides, the CDR3 is TGTGCCAGTAGTACGATAGGGACTTTTCAAGAGACCCAGTACTTC.